The 20 T cell receptor beta chains in this list originate from one sample, sequenced in a study of Ad26.COV2.S vaccination and SARS-CoV-2 variants. Data came from immunoSEQ multiplex PCR; TCRdb stores just in-frame clones and leaves some out. The table records around 250,000 clones, approximately 90% of them present only once. This sample's treatment: 19 received Ad26.COV2.S at low or high dose, single or two shots; about five received placebo; per-sample allocation not given. Samples analyzed were those drawn on day 63 after the first vaccine or placebo injection. The sample here was peripheral blood, taken in a trial of Ad26.COV2.S vaccine versus placebo. Receptors originate from a person between 18 and 59 years old who received the Ad26.COV2.S COVID-19 vaccine or a placebo.

The chain joins TRBV30 to TRBJ2-1; 9 positions agree with TRBD2. Germline CDR1 GTSNPN, CDR2 SVGIG (reference sequence). CDR3 length: 16 residues. With V trimmed by 1 base and J by 8 bases, 12 bases remained unmatched. The CDR3 spells CAWSAAGGRAMHEQFF. The CDR3 coding sequence is TGTGCCTGGAGTGCCGCGGGCGGGAGGGCCATGCATGAGCAGTTCTTC.

The chain has TRBV29-1 and TRBJ2-1; no clear D. Germline V gene lookup returns CDR1 SQVTM and CDR2 ANQGSEA. This CDR3 region has 16 residues. Trimming cost V 3 bases and J 0 bases, with 15 bases left between them. The CDR3 bases are TGCAGCGTTGACAGACTGCGGACCCTCTCCTACAATGAGCAGTTCTTC. Protein product: CSVDRLRTLSYNEQFF.

The gene calls are TRBV7-3 and TRBJ2-1; TRBD2 agrees at 7 bases. The CDR3 runs 14 residues. Looked up from germline, CDR1 is SGHTA and CDR2 is FQGTGA. Trimming cost V 4 bases and J 8 bases; bases outside gene matches: 8. In DNA, the CDR3 is TGTGCCAGCAGCTCCGGACTAGATCAGGATGAGCAGTTCTTC. Protein sequence: CASSSGLDQDEQFF.

CDR3 bases: TGTGCCATCAGTGAGTCGAGCGAAATTCAGCCCCAGCATTTT. Protein product: CAISESSEIQPQHF. The chain is built from TRBV10-3 and TRBJ1-5; no firm D call. Germline CDR1 is ENHRY and CDR2 is SYGVKD. V lost 0 bases to trimming and J lost 6 bases, with 9 bases between them. The CDR3 has 14 residues.

The J gene is TRBJ1-1, the V gene TRBV10-3; D is unresolved. The CDR3 extends over 15 amino acids. Germline V gene sequence: CDR1 ENHRY, CDR2 SYGVKD. V was shortened by 9 bases and J by 0 bases, with 17 bases between the two germline ends. The CDR3: CAIYDPGIMNTEAFF. CDR3 DNA sequence: TGTGCCATTTACGACCCAGGTATCATGAACACTGAAGCTTTCTTT.

The rearrangement joins TRBV9 to TRBJ2-6, with D possibly TRBD1 on 6 matching bases. Germline lookup yields CDR1 SGDLS and CDR2 YYNGEE. Trimming left V 2 bases short and J 1 base short, with 10 bases between. The CDR3 is 16 amino acids. CDR3 residues: CASSVQGPSGANVLTF. DNA of the CDR3: TGTGCCAGCAGCGTTCAGGGGCCTTCTGGGGCCAACGTCCTGACTTTC.

This chain connects TRBV10-3 to TRBJ1-2, with no clear D. V was cut by 2 bases and J by 5 bases, with 3 bases left in between. From germline, CDR1 is ENHRY and CDR2 SYGVKD. The CDR3 runs to 11 residues. The CDR3 DNA follows: TGTGCCATCAGTGAGAGATATGGCTACACCTTC. Amino acid sequence: CAISERYGYTF.

V usage is TRBV21-1 and J usage is TRBJ1-4; TRBD1 is taken as the D call from the table, unchecked against the DNA. TRBV21-1 is labeled a pseudogene. CDR3 length equals 16 residues. The CDR3, as DNA: TGTGCTAGCGGTTTAGGGGGCCGCGGTCATAATGAAAAACTGTTTTTT. Its protein is CASGLGGRGHNEKLFF.

This clone occurred once. The chain has TRBV3-1 (or the pseudogene TRBV3-2) and TRBJ2-4; D unclear. The CDR3 has 11 amino acids. Trimming cost V 2 bases and J 12 bases, with 8 bases left between them. Per germline, CDR1 LGHDT and CDR2 YNNKEL (reference sequence). This CDR3 is CASSQSTRQYF. In DNA, the CDR3 is TGTGCCAGCAGCCAATCTACACGTCAGTACTTC.

CDR3 protein: CASSTRRQGLNYGYTF. The DNA for the CDR3 is TGTGCCAGTAGTACCCGTCGACAGGGGCTGAACTATGGCTACACCTTC. This chain connects TRBV19 to TRBJ1-2, with TRBD1 matching over 8 bases. The V segment lost 4 bases and the J segment 2 bases; nucleotides outside the gene matches: 9. The CDR3 is 16 residues long. Germline V CDR1 and CDR2: LNHDA, SQIVND (reference sequence).

This clone has a single count. V and J are TRBV20-1 and TRBJ2-3; D ambiguous. The CDR3 length is 11 residues. The germline V and J ends were trimmed by 3 bases and 2 bases, with 3 bases remaining between them. Germline-derived CDR1 and CDR2 are DFQATT and SNEGSKA (reference sequence). The CDR3 region is CSASITDTQYF. CDR3 DNA: TGCAGTGCTAGTATCACAGATACGCAGTATTTT.

CDR3 protein: CASSQVFPGLAGVAEQFF. CDR3 nucleotides: TGTGCCAGCAGCCAAGTATTTCCGGGACTAGCGGGAGTAGCTGAGCAGTTCTTC. The gene calls are TRBV3-1 (or the pseudogene TRBV3-2) and TRBJ2-1, with 14 bases lining up with TRBD2. From germline, CDR1 is LGHDT and CDR2 YNNKEL (reference sequence). Trimming took 1 base from V and 9 from J; bases not matched to a gene: 11. This CDR3 is built from 18 residues.

This clone came up once. This rearrangement joins TRBV11-2 to TRBJ1-1; no reliable D call. Germline lookup yields CDR1 SGHAT and CDR2 FQNNGV. This CDR3 has 15 residues. V lost 5 bases and J 5 bases, leaving 18 bases between the germline ends. CDR3 in DNA: TGTGCCAGCAGCACCGTTAAGTCAAAAAGGACTGAAGCTTTCTTT. It is translated as CASSTVKSKRTEAFF.

V and J are TRBV27 and TRBJ1-2; D uncertain. V gave up 0 bases and J gave up 8 bases, with 10 bases separating them. Germline V CDR1 and CDR2: MNHEY, SMNVEV (reference sequence). There are 13 residues in the CDR3. CDR3 nucleotides: TGTGCCAGCAGTTTATCAGGGTTGGGGGGCTACACCTTC. This sequence encodes CASSLSGLGGYTF.

J is TRBJ2-1 and V is TRBV4-1; perhaps D is TRBD1 or TRBD2 (5 bases each). Germline V gene data show CDR1 as MGHRA and CDR2 as YSYEKL. The CDR3 loop spans 15 amino acids. Trimming shortened V by 6 bases and J by 8 bases, and 20 bases separated the two germline ends. The CDR3 spells CASRILGTRFDEQFF. For the CDR3, the DNA is TGCGCCAGCAGAATTTTAGGGACGAGGTTTGATGAGCAGTTCTTC.

The rearrangement links TRBV7-3 to TRBJ2-3, with 10 bases aligning to TRBD1. V dropped 1 base and J dropped 2; count of bases not matched to a gene: 3. The germline CDR1 and CDR2 sequences are SGHTA and FQGTGA. This CDR3 comprises 16 residues. Written as DNA, the CDR3 is TGTGCCAGCAGCTTAATGGACAGGGGGTTCACAGATACGCAGTATTTT. This translates into CASSLMDRGFTDTQYF. The full variable domain, completed using reference TRBV7-3 and TRBJ2-3, is GAGVSQTPSNKVTEKGKYVELRCDPISGHTALYWYRQSLGQGPEFLIYFQGTGAADDSGLPNDRFFAVRPEGSVSTLKIQRTERGDSAVYLCASSLMDRGFTDTQYFGPGTRLTVL.

This chain uses TRBV6-2 or TRBV6-3 with TRBJ2-1; D not certain. The germline CDR1 and CDR2 sequences are MNHEY and SVGEGT. CDR3 length equals 15 residues. V was clipped by 5 bases and J by 8 bases, with 19 bases between them. The CDR3 loop reads CASSLPVRWIHEQFF. The DNA of the CDR3 is TGTGCCAGCAGTCTCCCGGTACGATGGATCCATGAGCAGTTCTTC.

The chain combines TRBV4-1 with TRBJ1-1; D may be TRBD1 (6 bases). Per the germline V gene, CDR1 is MGHRA and CDR2 is YSYEKL. V shed 3 bases and J shed 0 bases, with 8 bases lying between them. This CDR3 has 14 residues. CDR3: CASSHGGLNTEAFF. The CDR3 DNA sequence: TGCGCCAGCAGCCACGGGGGGCTGAACACTGAAGCTTTCTTT.

The chain combines TRBV7-2 with TRBJ2-7, with 10 bases aligning to TRBD2. CDR1 is SGHTA and CDR2 is FQGNSA in the germline V gene. The trim removed 4 bases at V and 3 bases at J, leaving 0 bases unmatched. CDR3 length equals 13 residues. Written as DNA, the CDR3 is TGTGCCAGCAGCTGGACTAGCGGCTACGAGCAGTACGTC. Translated, it gives CASSWTSGYEQYV.

This CDR3 reads CASSYSRQGYEQYF. The DNA of the CDR3 is TGTGCCAGCAGTTACTCGCGGCAGGGCTACGAGCAGTACTTC. The chain has TRBV6-5 and TRBJ2-7; D possibly corresponds to TRBD1 (5 bases). V lost 0 bases to trimming and J lost 3 bases, with 9 bases between them. In germline, CDR1 is MNHEY, CDR2 SVGAGI. This CDR3 comprises 14 residues.